These 14 T cell receptor beta chains came from one sample sequenced in a study of T-cell reconstitution after alpha-beta-depleted transplantation in children. Preparation of the TCRbeta library involved a method that used unique molecular identifiers. TCRdb used MiXCR to reprocess the PCR reads, holding one entry per CDR3 protein. The sample lists 350,000 to 400,000 distinct CDR3 sequences; about 14% were seen once. The specimen comprised PBMCs, sampled from the stem cell graft. The origin of the receptors is a human donor who donated a stem cell graft to a child with Fanconi anemia.

In this sample, this clonotype turned up a few times. The rearrangement uses TRBV19 and TRBJ1-2; D is undetermined. The V end lost 9 bases, the J end lost 0 bases, and 11 bases lay between the germline ends. The germline V gene encodes CDR1 LNHDA and CDR2 SQIVND (reference sequence). There are 13 residues in the CDR3. The CDR3 reads CASVDWTNYGYTF. In nucleotides, the CDR3 is TGTGCCAGCGTTGACTGGACTAACTATGGCTACACCTTC.

The CDR3 spells CSVRLAGDTQYF. The CDR3 DNA reads as TGCAGCGTCCGACTAGCGGGAGATACGCAGTATTTT. The V and J genes are TRBV29-1 and TRBJ2-3, with 10 positions matching TRBD2. Trimming took 6 bases from V and 5 from J; bases not matched to a gene: 2. The CDR3 sequence is 12 residues long. CDR1 and CDR2 from the germline V gene are SQVTM and ANQGSEA.

The chain carries TRBV5-1 and TRBJ2-1; 7 nucleotides agree with TRBD1. The CDR3 consists of 14 residues. Germline CDR1 and CDR2: SGHRS and YFSETQ. J gave up 8 bases and V 2 bases, and 7 bases lay outside the gene matches. In DNA form, the CDR3 reads TGCGCCAGCAGCTTAGGGGGCGGGTCGCATGAGCAGTTCTTC. Its translation: CASSLGGGSHEQFF.

This chain joins TRBV7-9 and TRBJ1-3; D gene ambiguous. The CDR3 runs 13 residues. V was trimmed by 4 bases and J by 5 bases, leaving 9 bases between them. Germline CDR1 and CDR2: SEHNR and FQNEAQ (reference sequence). The CDR3 nucleotides read TGTGCCAGCAGCTCCAGCCCCCGAAACACCATATATTTT. It yields the protein CASSSSPRNTIYF.

In this sample, this clonotype turned up many times. The rearrangement joins TRBV7-9 to TRBJ1-1; tentatively, D is TRBD1 (6 bases). Germline lookup yields CDR1 SEHNR and CDR2 FQNEAQ (reference sequence). The V end lost 2 bases, the J end lost 5 bases, and 15 bases lay between the germline ends. The CDR3 is 15 amino acids. CDR3 in DNA: TGTGCCAGCAGCTTAACAGGGATTGGGAGGACTGAAGCTTTCTTT. It is translated as CASSLTGIGRTEAFF.

There are many counts of this clonotype. This sequence joins TRBV7-9 and TRBJ1-1; D call uncertain. The V end was cut by 1 base, the J end by 7 bases, with 7 bases between. CDR3 length: 12 residues. The germline gives CDR1 SEHNR, CDR2 FQNEAQ (reference sequence). The CDR3 here is CASSLGRNEAFF. As DNA, the CDR3 is TGTGCCAGCAGCTTAGGACGAAATGAAGCTTTCTTT.

This clonotype was recorded at least ten times. This chain connects TRBV12-3 or TRBV12-4 to TRBJ1-1; unclear D gene. There are 15 residues in the CDR3. Trimming pared 5 bases from V and 1 base from J, leaving 14 bases between. This CDR3 reads CASSPRTLTNTEAFF. The CDR3 nucleotides read TGTGCCAGCAGTCCCCGAACTCTAACGAACACTGAAGCTTTCTTT.

This clonotype has a handful of counts. The CDR3 spells CASSVAPTGEYGYTF. The CDR3 DNA sequence: TGTGCCAGCAGCGTAGCCCCGACAGGGGAGTATGGCTACACCTTC. The V gene is TRBV9, the J gene TRBJ1-2; 8 nucleotides match TRBD1. The CDR3 covers 15 residues. The germline V gene has CDR1 SGDLS and CDR2 YYNGEE. Trimming took 0 bases from V and 5 from J; bases not matched to a gene: 6.

The chain links TRBV29-1 to TRBJ2-4, with D unclear. The ends were cut back, 5 bases at V and 0 bases at J, with 11 bases in the middle. The CDR3 runs 14 residues. From germline, CDR1 is SQVTM and CDR2 ANQGSEA. The DNA for the CDR3 is TGCAGCGTTAGAGGCACTCTAGCCAAAAACATTCAGTACTTC. This translates into CSVRGTLAKNIQYF.

This clonotype was seen more than once but under ten times. The chain is built from TRBV12-3 or TRBV12-4 and TRBJ2-3; 13 positions match TRBD2. The CDR3 sequence is 16 residues long. Germline trimming cut 5 bases from V and 3 bases from J; bases unmatched to any gene: 5. The CDR3: CASSTTSGGATDTQYF. In DNA form, the CDR3 reads TGTGCCAGCAGTACTACTAGCGGGGGGGCGACAGATACGCAGTATTTT.

The genes are TRBV2 and TRBJ2-2; no reliable D call. V gave up 2 bases and J gave up 5 bases, with 9 bases separating them. Germline values: CDR1 SNHLY, CDR2 FYNNEI. The CDR3 contains 14 residues. This chain's CDR3 is CASSESVATGELFF. CDR3 sequence (DNA): TGTGCCAGCAGTGAATCGGTAGCTACCGGGGAGCTGTTTTTT.

The rearrangement joins TRBV15 to TRBJ2-7; 7 bases are a match to TRBD1. V dropped 3 bases and J dropped 3; count of bases not matched to a gene: 2. The length of the CDR3 is 13 residues. From germline, CDR1 is LNHNV and CDR2 YYDKDF (reference sequence). The CDR3 region is CATSSGTDYEQYF. The CDR3 DNA follows: TGTGCCACCAGCAGCGGGACAGACTACGAGCAGTACTTC.

This clonotype occurred once. The rearrangement uses TRBV4-3 and TRBJ1-3; D not certain. Germline V gene lookup returns CDR1 LGHNA and CDR2 YSLEER. V was cut by 1 base and J by 3 bases, with 16 bases left in between. CDR3 length: 17 amino acids. CDR3 amino acids: CASSQVGRVAGGNTIYF. Written as DNA, the CDR3 is TGCGCCAGCAGCCAAGTCGGGAGGGTGGCCGGTGGAAACACCATATATTTT.

This clonotype was counted only a few times. The V and J genes are TRBV28 and TRBJ2-1; tentative D call: TRBD2 (5 bases). The CDR3 is 13 residues long. V lost 7 bases and J 6 bases, leaving 13 bases between the germline ends. Per the germline V gene, CDR1 is MDHEN and CDR2 is SYDVKM. The CDR3 sequence is CASTGSALNEQFF. The CDR3 DNA reads TGTGCCAGCACGGGGTCAGCCCTCAATGAGCAGTTCTTC. The whole variable domain, remainder taken from reference TRBV28 and TRBJ2-1, is DVKVTQSSRYLVKRTGEKVFLECVQDMDHENMFWYRQDPGLGLRLIYFSYDVKMKEKGDIPEGYSVSREKKERFSLILESASTNQTSMYLCASTGSALNEQFFGPGTRLTVL.